Shown below are 24 T cell receptor beta chains from a single sample sequenced in a study of T cell responses to AZD1222 COVID-19 vaccine. Assay used: immunoSEQ multiplex PCR; TCRdb lists only in-frame clones, some missing. This repertoire shows 150,000 or so clones, 90% found once; its top ten account for about 2%. Sequenced here: peripheral blood, sampled on day 0 of AZD1222 vaccination. Receptors were obtained from an adult in good health.

V usage is TRBV5-4 and J usage is TRBJ2-5; 7 bases align to TRBD1. Per the germline V gene, CDR1 is SGHNT and CDR2 is YYREEE (reference sequence). V dropped 3 bases and J dropped 2; count of bases not matched to a gene: 1. The CDR3 is made up of 13 amino acids. Here the CDR3 DNA reads TGTGCCAGCAGCTCGACAGGGCAAGAGACCCAGTACTTC. Residues: CASSSTGQETQYF. The variable domain in full, completed from reference TRBV5-4 and TRBJ2-5, reads ETGVTQSPTHLIKTRGQQVTLRCSSQSGHNTVSWYQQALGQGPQFIFQYYREEENGRGNFPPRFSGLQFPNYSSELNVNALELDDSALYLCASSSTGQETQYFGPGTRLLVL.

The chain employs TRBV7-3 and TRBJ1-1; D not certain. V was trimmed by 5 bases and J by 2 bases, leaving 6 bases between them. From germline, CDR1 is SGHTA and CDR2 FQGTGA. This CDR3 is 12 amino acids long. CDR3 DNA sequence: TGTGCCAGCAGCCGATTAAACACTGAAGCTTTCTTT. Translated, it gives CASSRLNTEAFF. The entire variable domain, with the rest obtained from reference TRBV7-3 and TRBJ1-1, is as follows: GAGVSQTPSNKVTEKGKYVELRCDPISGHTALYWYRQSLGQGPEFLIYFQGTGAADDSGLPNDRFFAVRPEGSVSTLKIQRTERGDSAVYLCASSRLNTEAFFGQGTRLTVV.

This chain uses TRBV19 with TRBJ2-1, with 10 bases fitting TRBD2. The ends lost 3 bases at V and 4 bases at J; junction bases unmatched: 6. The CDR3 sequence is 16 residues long. Germline V CDR1 and CDR2: LNHDA, SQIVND (reference sequence). CDR3 residues: CASSMTRAGGYNEQFF. DNA for the CDR3: TGTGCCAGTAGTATGACGCGAGCGGGAGGGTACAATGAGCAGTTCTTC.

V is TRBV7-2 and J is TRBJ1-2; D gene uncertain. The V end lost 1 base, the J end lost 4 bases, and 10 bases lay between the germline ends. The germline V gene has CDR1 SGHTA and CDR2 FQGNSA. This CDR3 has 14 amino acids. The CDR3 sequence: CASSLVSGIYGYTF. DNA for the CDR3: TGTGCCAGCAGCTTAGTCTCTGGGATCTATGGCTACACCTTC.

The chain carries TRBV5-4 and TRBJ2-7; D may correspond to TRBD1 or TRBD2 (5 bases each). The CDR3 is 14 residues long. The V gene lost 3 bases and the J gene lost 4 bases, with 14 bases spanning the gap. Germline loops: CDR1 SGHNT, CDR2 YYREEE (reference sequence). The CDR3 region is CASSSGTEYYEQYF. The CDR3, as DNA: TGTGCCAGCAGCTCCGGGACGGAATATTACGAGCAGTACTTC.

The chain couples TRBV7-2 to TRBJ2-7; D perhaps matches TRBD2 (6 bases). V was clipped by 4 bases and J by 3 bases, with 22 bases between them. The CDR3 has 17 amino acids. CDR1 is SGHTA and CDR2 is FQGNSA in the germline V gene. CDR3 sequence: CASSSGPGRRSYYEQYF. CDR3 bases: TGTGCCAGCAGCTCGGGACCGGGGAGGCGCTCCTACTACGAGCAGTACTTC.

The chain uses TRBV19 and TRBJ2-1; TRBD1 might be the D (6 bases). The CDR3 sequence is 14 residues long. Looked up from germline, CDR1 is LNHDA and CDR2 is SQIVND (reference sequence). Trimming took 5 bases from V and 6 from J, leaving 14 bases between them. This CDR3 reads CASSELQGVNEQFF. The DNA of the CDR3 is TGTGCCAGTAGTGAATTACAGGGCGTCAATGAGCAGTTCTTC.

This clone was counted once. CDR3 nucleotides: TGTGCCAGCAGGGCCCCGGGAGGGCAATCTGATACGCAGTATTTT. Amino acid sequence: CASRAPGGQSDTQYF. The chain employs TRBV11-2 and TRBJ2-3, with 8 positions matching TRBD2. This CDR3 is built from 15 residues. Germline CDR1 is SGHAT and CDR2 is FQNNGV. Trimming removed 6 bases from V and 6 bases from J; junction bases left unmatched: 11.

The chain carries TRBV6-2 or TRBV6-3 and TRBJ1-2, with 9 positions matching TRBD1. This CDR3 region has 14 residues. With V trimmed by 6 bases and J by 5 bases, 7 bases remained unmatched. Per germline, CDR1 MNHEY and CDR2 SVGEGT. The CDR3 loop is CASSPGTGKYGYTF. The CDR3 nucleotides read TGTGCCAGCAGCCCCGGGACAGGGAAGTATGGCTACACCTTC.

The chain links TRBV27 to TRBJ2-3; 12 bases align to TRBD2. The CDR3 length is 15 residues. V lost 1 base to trimming and J lost 13 bases; unmatched junction nucleotides: 9. The germline gives CDR1 MNHEY, CDR2 SMNVEV (reference sequence). DNA of the CDR3: TGTGCCAGCAGTTTATTATCTAGCGGGAGGGCCTTGGAGTATTTT. It is translated as CASSLLSSGRALEYF.

The rearrangement joins TRBV10-3 to TRBJ2-7; TRBD2 aligns across 8 bases. The CDR3 covers 14 residues. The V segment lost 1 base and the J segment 3 bases; nucleotides outside the gene matches: 2. Germline V CDR1 and CDR2: ENHRY, SYGVKD. The CDR3 sequence is CAISELAGNYEQYF. For the CDR3, the DNA is TGTGCCATCAGTGAGTTAGCGGGAAACTACGAGCAGTACTTC.

J is TRBJ2-5 and V is TRBV7-8; TRBD2 matches 7 bases. The CDR3 contains 16 residues. The V and J ends lost 2 bases and 2 bases, in that order; junction bases with no gene match: 8. In germline, CDR1 is SGHVS, CDR2 FQNEAQ. For the CDR3, the DNA is TGTGCCAGCAGCTTATCTAAGCGGGATTATCAAGAGACCCAGTACTTC. It codes for CASSLSKRDYQETQYF.

This clone was seen only once. The chain joins TRBV7-9 to TRBJ1-6; D possibly corresponds to TRBD1 (5 bases). Per the germline V gene, CDR1 is SEHNR and CDR2 is FQNEAQ (reference sequence). Trimming pared 4 bases from V and 10 bases from J, leaving 20 bases between. The CDR3 is made up of 16 amino acids. The CDR3 region has the DNA TGTGCCAGCAGCTGGGACCGCCTCCCTGCCCACTCACCCCTCCACTTT. It codes for CASSWDRLPAHSPLHF.

The rearrangement links TRBV7-2 to TRBJ2-7; 13 positions agree with TRBD2. V trimming: 5 bases; J trimming: 5 bases; junction bases outside the gene matches: 6. This CDR3 is built from 15 residues. The germline V gene has CDR1 SGHTA and CDR2 FQGNSA. The CDR3 sequence is CASSTLAGGIHEQYF. CDR3 nucleotide sequence: TGTGCCAGCAGCACACTAGCGGGAGGGATACACGAGCAGTACTTC.

The CDR3 region has the DNA TGTGCCAGCAGTGACGGGACGCGGGAATCAGATACGCAGTATTTT. Protein: CASSDGTRESDTQYF. This chain links TRBV6-4 with TRBJ2-3, with D perhaps TRBD2 (6 bases). CDR1 and CDR2 from the germline V gene are MRHNA and SNTAGT. There are 15 residues in the CDR3. Trimming left V 2 bases short and J 4 bases short, with 13 bases between.

In DNA, the CDR3 is TGTGCCAGCAGCTTAGAACCAGGGACGGCCTACGAGCAGTACTTC. Its translation is CASSLEPGTAYEQYF. The chain carries TRBV7-9 and TRBJ2-7, with D perhaps given as TRBD1 or TRBD2 (5 bases each). V gave up 1 base and J gave up 2 bases, with 12 bases separating them. The CDR3 extends over 15 amino acids. The germline V gene encodes CDR1 SEHNR and CDR2 FQNEAQ (reference sequence). The full variable domain, in which reference TRBV7-9 and TRBJ2-7 provide the parts outside the CDR3, is DTGVSQNPRHKITKRGQNVTFRCDPISEHNRLYWYRQTLGQGPEFLTYFQNEAQLEKSRLLSDRFSAERPKGSFSTLEIQRTEQGDSAMYLCASSLEPGTAYEQYFGPGTRLTVT.

The DNA of the CDR3 is TGTGCCAGCAGTTTATTGGCCCTTAGCGGGGGTTACAATGAGCAGTTCTTC. This gives the protein CASSLLALSGGYNEQFF. The rearrangement links TRBV28 to TRBJ2-1; 9 nucleotides line up with TRBD2. The CDR3 has 17 residues. J was trimmed by 4 bases and V by 1 base; bases with no gene match: 8. Germline V gene sequence: CDR1 MDHEN, CDR2 SYDVKM. Based on the CDR3 plus reference TRBV28 and TRBJ2-1, the full variable domain is DVKVTQSSRYLVKRTGEKVFLECVQDMDHENMFWYRQDPGLGLRLIYFSYDVKMKEKGDIPEGYSVSREKKERFSLILESASTNQTSMYLCASSLLALSGGYNEQFFGPGTRLTVL.

This chain connects TRBV5-1 to TRBJ2-2; D gene unclear. The CDR3 covers 15 residues. The germline CDR1 and CDR2 sequences are SGHRS and YFSETQ. Trimming shortened V by 4 bases and J by 6 bases, and 16 bases separated the two germline ends. The DNA of the CDR3 is TGCGCCAGCAGCGAGTCGTCGGTGGTAGCCGGGGAGCTGTTTTTT. Translated: CASSESSVVAGELFF. Complete variable domain (other parts from reference TRBV5-1 and TRBJ2-2): KAGVTQTPRYLIKTRGQQVTLSCSPISGHRSVSWYQQTPGQGLQFLFEYFSETQRNKGNFPGRFSGRQFSNSRSEMNVSTLELGDSALYLCASSESSVVAGELFFGEGSRLTVL.

The chain has TRBV7-9 and TRBJ2-7; D remains ambiguous. V shed 2 bases and J shed 9 bases, with 11 bases lying between them. The V gene's germline CDR1 is SEHNR and CDR2 FQNEAQ (reference sequence). The length of the CDR3 is 12 residues. CDR3 in DNA: TGTGCCAGCAGCTTAAACTACGATTGGCAGTACTTC. This encodes CASSLNYDWQYF.

V is TRBV6-2 or TRBV6-3 and J is TRBJ1-1; D is undetermined. The length of the CDR3 is 14 residues. From germline, CDR1 is MNHEY and CDR2 SVGEGT. V lost 1 base and J 2 bases, leaving 8 bases between the germline ends. DNA of the CDR3: TGTGCCAGCAGTTACTTTCGCAAAAACACTGAAGCTTTCTTT. Residues: CASSYFRKNTEAFF.

The chain combines TRBV5-6 with TRBJ1-2; D is possibly TRBD1 (6 bases). The CDR3 contains 14 residues. V lost 1 base to trimming and J lost 5 bases, with 12 bases between them. Germline V gene lookup returns CDR1 SGHDT and CDR2 YYEEEE. CDR3 DNA sequence: TGTGCCAGCAGCTTGTCGGGGGCGGGATATGGCTACACCTTC. It yields the protein CASSLSGAGYGYTF.

This clone has only a few counts. The chain combines TRBV6-5 with TRBJ2-5; TRBD2 is a possible D gene (5 bases). V lost 4 bases and J 1 base, leaving 16 bases between the germline ends. This CDR3 has 16 residues. The germline V gene encodes CDR1 MNHEY and CDR2 SVGAGI. CDR3 sequence (DNA): TGTGCCAGCAGTTGGCAGTGGGGAGAGATCCAAGAGACCCAGTACTTC. As protein: CASSWQWGEIQETQYF.

This clone was seen a single time. The chain carries TRBV13 and TRBJ2-7; 7 nucleotides line up with TRBD1. The CDR3 totals 15 residues. Trimming took 5 bases from V and 4 from J; bases not matched to a gene: 11. Looked up from germline, CDR1 is PRHDT and CDR2 is FYEKMQ (reference sequence). The CDR3 loop is CASSEDRVELYEQYF. As DNA, the CDR3 is TGTGCCAGCAGCGAAGACAGGGTAGAGCTATACGAGCAGTACTTC.

The J gene is TRBJ2-4, the V gene TRBV3-1 (or the pseudogene TRBV3-2), with 12 bases identical to TRBD2. This CDR3 region has 17 residues. V shed 4 bases, J shed 2 bases, and the junction held 6 bases outside the gene matches. The germline CDR1 and CDR2 sequences are LGHDT and YNNKEL (reference sequence). CDR3 nucleotide sequence: TGTGCCAGCAGCCCGCAAGGGACTAGCGGGCCCAAAAACATTCAGTACTTC. It is translated as CASSPQGTSGPKNIQYF.